This entry concerns a single T cell receptor (beta chain). The CDR3 covers 14 residues. After removal of 4 bases from V and 6 bases from J, the junction contained 9 bases not matched to a gene. Germline CDR1 SGHRS, CDR2 YFSETQ. This sample was included in a study of T cell changes during pregnancy in multiple sclerosis. Clones were sequenced by immunoSEQ multiplex PCR, and TCRdb holds only the in-frame ones, with some missing. The sample contains about 51,000 clones, around 92% of which appear only once. The receptor comes from a female donor with multiple sclerosis, enrolled in a pregnancy study. The sample here was CD4+ T cells from peripheral blood mononuclear cells, taken in the third trimester of pregnancy. V gene TRBV5-1 combines with J gene TRBJ2-7; 8 bases fit TRBD2. This CDR3 reads CASSAGGTLGEQYF. CDR3 in DNA: TGCGCCAGCAGCGCGGGGGGAACCCTGGGCGAGCAGTACTTC.